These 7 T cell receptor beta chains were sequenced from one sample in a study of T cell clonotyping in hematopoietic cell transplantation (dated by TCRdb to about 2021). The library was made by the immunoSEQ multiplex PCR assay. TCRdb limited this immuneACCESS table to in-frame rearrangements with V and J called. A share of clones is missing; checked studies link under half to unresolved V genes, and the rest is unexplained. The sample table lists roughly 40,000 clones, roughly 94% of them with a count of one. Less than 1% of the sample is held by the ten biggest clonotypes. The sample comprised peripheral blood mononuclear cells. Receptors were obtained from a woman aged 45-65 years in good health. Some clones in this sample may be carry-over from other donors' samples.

The CDR3 reads CASETEPGNEKLFF. For the CDR3, the DNA is TGTGCCAGCGAGACAGAGCCGGGTAATGAAAAACTGTTTTTT. This chain uses TRBV2 with TRBJ1-4; a weak D match, TRBD1 (5 bases). Germline V gene lookup returns CDR1 SNHLY and CDR2 FYNNEI. This CDR3 comprises 14 residues. Trimming took off 8 bases at V and 4 bases at J, with 14 bases between the two ends.

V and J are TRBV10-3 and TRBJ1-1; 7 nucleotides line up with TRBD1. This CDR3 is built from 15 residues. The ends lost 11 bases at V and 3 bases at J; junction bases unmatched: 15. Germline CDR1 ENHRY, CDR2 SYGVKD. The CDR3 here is CAASDRAPEDTEAFF. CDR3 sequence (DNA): TGTGCCGCGTCAGACAGGGCCCCGGAGGACACTGAAGCTTTCTTT.

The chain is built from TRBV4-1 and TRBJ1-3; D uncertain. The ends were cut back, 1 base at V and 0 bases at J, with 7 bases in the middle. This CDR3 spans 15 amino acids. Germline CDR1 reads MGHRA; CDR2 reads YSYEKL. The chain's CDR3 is CASSQVPSSGNTIYF. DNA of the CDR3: TGCGCCAGCAGCCAAGTACCGAGCTCTGGAAACACCATATATTTT.

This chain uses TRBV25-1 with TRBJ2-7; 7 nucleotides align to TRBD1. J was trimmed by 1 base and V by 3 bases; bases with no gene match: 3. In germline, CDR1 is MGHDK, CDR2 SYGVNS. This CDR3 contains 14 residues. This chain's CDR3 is CASSERDRSYEQYF. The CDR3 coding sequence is TGTGCCAGCAGTGAGAGGGACAGATCCTACGAGCAGTACTTC.

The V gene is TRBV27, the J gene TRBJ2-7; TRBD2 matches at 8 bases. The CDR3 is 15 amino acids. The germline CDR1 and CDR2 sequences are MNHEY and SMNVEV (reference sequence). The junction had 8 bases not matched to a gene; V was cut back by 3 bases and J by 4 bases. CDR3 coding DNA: TGTGCCAGCAGTTTCTCGGGGGGGCCGACTTACGAGCAGTACTTC. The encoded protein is CASSFSGGPTYEQYF.

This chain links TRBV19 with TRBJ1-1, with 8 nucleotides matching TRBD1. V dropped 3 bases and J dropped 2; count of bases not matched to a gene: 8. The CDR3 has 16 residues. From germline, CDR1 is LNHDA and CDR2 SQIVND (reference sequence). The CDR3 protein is CASSMGGTGGNTEAFF. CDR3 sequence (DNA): TGTGCCAGTAGTATGGGGGGGACAGGAGGTAACACTGAAGCTTTCTTT.

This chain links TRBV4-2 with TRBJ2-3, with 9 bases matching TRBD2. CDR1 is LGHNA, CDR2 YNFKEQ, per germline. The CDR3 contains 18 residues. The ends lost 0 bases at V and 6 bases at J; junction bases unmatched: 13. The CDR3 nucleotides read TGTGCCAGCAGCCAAGATGACGCGACAGCGGGGGGTTTGGATACGCAGTATTTT. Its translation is CASSQDDATAGGLDTQYF.